In its sample, the clone carrying this T cell receptor beta chain was seen a few times. Because the CDR3's place on the DNA is in doubt, the DNA is left out and the CDR3 is given as listed by TCRdb. This sample was included in a study of cytomegalovirus exposure and HLA in healthy donors. Primers included in the PCR were 60 Vbeta and 13 Jbeta primers. Clones were read by immunoSEQ multiplex PCR, and TCRdb kept only the in-frame ones, dropping some. The sample consists of 160,000 or so clones, over 60% of them appearing once. Specimen: PBMCs. This clonotype was sampled from a woman aged 40 to 50 in good health and CMV-seronegative.

The CDR3 protein is CASSYSALAVDSPLHF. The chain uses TRBV6-5 and TRBJ1-6; the table assigns TRBD1, which was not confirmed against the DNA. The CDR3 region is 16 residues in length, termini included. CDR1 and CDR2 (germline): MNHEY, SVGAGI.